This T cell receptor beta chain originates from a study of blood T cell repertoires in COVID-19. About the research overall: From the United States, Italy and Spain came samples of acute and convalescent COVID-19. From T cells, B-cell-depleted T cells, or PBMCs came the material, which was cDNA or gDNA.

Trimming at V came to 3 bases and at J to 4 bases, leaving 7 bases not matched to a gene. The germline V gene encodes CDR1 SGHTA and CDR2 FQGNSA. The CDR3 consists of 16 residues. Per the authors' pipeline: How many nucleated cells were present was estimated from reference gene primer amplification. Sequencing used immunoSEQ multiplex PCR; TCRdb keeps in-frame clones, though not all of them. The D gene and trimming were derived from the DNA, and the V and J assignments and clone size from that table. The repertoire has some 520,000 clones, roughly 87% of them found once; the top ten carry about 1%. One Seattle source followed patients from active infection through their disease course.

The chain couples TRBV7-2 to TRBJ2-1, with TRBD1 matching 9 bases. The sample was peripheral blood. The clonotype was recovered from a man in his late teens or twenties with COVID-19, enrolled during active disease. The CDR3 is CASSLVRTGVYNEQFF. In DNA form, the CDR3 reads TGTGCCAGCAGCTTGGTCCGGACAGGGGTATACAATGAGCAGTTCTTC.